Below, one T cell receptor beta chain is given with its context. Sequenced by immunoSEQ multiplex PCR; TCRdb stores in-frame clones only, minus some. The sample lists more than 95,000 clones, about 91% seen once, with around 6% in the top ten. The source of the sample is a study of blood T cell repertoires in COVID-19. CDR3 length: 18 residues. The V end was cut by 0 bases, the J end by 5 bases, with 21 bases between. The germline gives CDR1 LGHNA, CDR2 YSLEER. The rearrangement uses TRBV4-3 and TRBJ2-3; unclear D gene. The TCR sequence derives from a human donor in a cohort sampled during active COVID-19. Sequencing was done on a sample of peripheral blood. The CDR3 protein is CASSQDHLGSPVEDTQYF. CDR3 bases: TGCGCCAGCAGCCAAGATCATCTGGGCTCCCCGGTTGAAGATACGCAGTATTTT.